This TCR beta chain was retrieved from a study of identical twins. TCRdb reprocessed the 5' RACE reads with MiXCR, giving one entry per CDR3 protein. The repertoire has fewer than 450,000 distinct CDR3 sequences, roughly 9% of them found once; the top ten carry around 8.6%. This clonotype was counted ten times or more. Sequenced: naive T cells sorted from blood. This receptor was obtained from a woman between 45 and 60 years old in good health.

The CDR3 protein is CASSLGSPSPEAFF. The CDR3 DNA reads as TGTGCCAGCAGCTTGGGGTCACCATCACCTGAAGCTTTCTTT. This chain connects TRBV5-5 to TRBJ1-1; D not resolved. The CDR3 sequence is 14 residues long. Germline V gene sequence: CDR1 SGHKS, CDR2 YYEKEE (reference sequence). Trimming removed 0 bases from V and 6 bases from J, with 12 bases in between.